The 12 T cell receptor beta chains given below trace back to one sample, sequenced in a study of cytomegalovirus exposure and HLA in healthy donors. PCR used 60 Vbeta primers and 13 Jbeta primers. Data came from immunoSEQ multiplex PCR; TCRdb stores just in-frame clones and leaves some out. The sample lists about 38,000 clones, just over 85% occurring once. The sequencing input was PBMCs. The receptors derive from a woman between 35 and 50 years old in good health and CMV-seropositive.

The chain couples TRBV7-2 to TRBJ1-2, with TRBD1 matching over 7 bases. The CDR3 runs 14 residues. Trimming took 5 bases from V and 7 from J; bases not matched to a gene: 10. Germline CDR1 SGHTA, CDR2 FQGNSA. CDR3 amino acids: CASSAGQARGGYTF. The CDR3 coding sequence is TGTGCCAGCAGCGCCGGACAGGCGAGAGGTGGCTACACCTTC.

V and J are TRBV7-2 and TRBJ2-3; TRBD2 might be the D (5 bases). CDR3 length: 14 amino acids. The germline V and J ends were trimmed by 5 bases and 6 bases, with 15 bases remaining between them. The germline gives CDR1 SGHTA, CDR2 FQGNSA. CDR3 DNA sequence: TGTGCCAGCAGCCCCCATTCGGCTAGCGATACGCAGTATTTT. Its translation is CASSPHSASDTQYF.

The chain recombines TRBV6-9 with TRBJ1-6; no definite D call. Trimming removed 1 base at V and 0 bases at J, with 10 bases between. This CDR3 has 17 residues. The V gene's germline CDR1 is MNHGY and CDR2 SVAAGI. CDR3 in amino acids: CASSYFPGGSYNSPLHF. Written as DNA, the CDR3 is TGTGCCAGCAGTTATTTTCCGGGAGGCTCCTATAATTCACCCCTCCACTTT.

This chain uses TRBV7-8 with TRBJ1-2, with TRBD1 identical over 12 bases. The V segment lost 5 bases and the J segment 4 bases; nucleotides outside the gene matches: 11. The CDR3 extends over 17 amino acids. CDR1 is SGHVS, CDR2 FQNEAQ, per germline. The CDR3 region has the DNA TGTGCCAGCAGCCCCGGGACAGGGGGCGCCGGTAGCTATGGCTACACCTTC. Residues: CASSPGTGGAGSYGYTF.

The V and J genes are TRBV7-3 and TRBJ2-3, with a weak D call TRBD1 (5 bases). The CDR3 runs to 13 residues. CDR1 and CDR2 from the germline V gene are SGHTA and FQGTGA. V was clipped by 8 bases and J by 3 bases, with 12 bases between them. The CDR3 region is CASGRVGTDTQYF. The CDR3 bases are TGTGCCAGCGGCAGGGTGGGTACAGATACGCAGTATTTT. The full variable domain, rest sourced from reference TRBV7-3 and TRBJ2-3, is GAGVSQTPSNKVTEKGKYVELRCDPISGHTALYWYRQSLGQGPEFLIYFQGTGAADDSGLPNDRFFAVRPEGSVSTLKIQRTERGDSAVYLCASGRVGTDTQYFGPGTRLTVL.

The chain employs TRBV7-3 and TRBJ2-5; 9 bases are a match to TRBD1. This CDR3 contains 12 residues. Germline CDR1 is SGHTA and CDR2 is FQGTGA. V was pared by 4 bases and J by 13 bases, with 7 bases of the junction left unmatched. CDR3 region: CASSSTGGPMYF. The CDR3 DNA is TGTGCCAGCAGCTCTACAGGGGGCCCCATGTACTTC.

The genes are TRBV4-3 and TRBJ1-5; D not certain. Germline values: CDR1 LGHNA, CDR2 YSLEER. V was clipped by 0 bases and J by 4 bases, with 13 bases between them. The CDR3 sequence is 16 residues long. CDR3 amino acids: CASSQDMAGWNQPQHF. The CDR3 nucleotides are TGCGCCAGCAGCCAAGATATGGCAGGATGGAATCAGCCCCAGCATTTT.

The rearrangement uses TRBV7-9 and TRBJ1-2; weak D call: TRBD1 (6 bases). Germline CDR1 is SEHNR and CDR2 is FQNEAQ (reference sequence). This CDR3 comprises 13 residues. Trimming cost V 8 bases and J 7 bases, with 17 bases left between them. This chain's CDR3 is CASVNGGRGGYTF. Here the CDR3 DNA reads TGTGCCAGCGTCAACGGGGGGCGGGGTGGCTACACCTTC.

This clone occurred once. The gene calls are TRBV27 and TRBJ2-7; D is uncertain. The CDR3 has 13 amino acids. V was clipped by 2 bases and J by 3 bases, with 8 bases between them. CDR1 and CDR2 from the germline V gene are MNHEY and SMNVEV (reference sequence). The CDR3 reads CASSLAPVYEQYF. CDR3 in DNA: TGTGCCAGCAGTTTAGCCCCGGTCTACGAGCAGTACTTC.

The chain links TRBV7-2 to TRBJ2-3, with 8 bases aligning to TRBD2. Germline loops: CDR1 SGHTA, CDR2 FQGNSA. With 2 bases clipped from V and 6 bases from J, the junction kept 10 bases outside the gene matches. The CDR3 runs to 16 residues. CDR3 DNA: TGTGCCAGCAGCTTACAGGTCGGGGGGGCCGTGGATACGCAGTATTTT. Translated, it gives CASSLQVGGAVDTQYF.

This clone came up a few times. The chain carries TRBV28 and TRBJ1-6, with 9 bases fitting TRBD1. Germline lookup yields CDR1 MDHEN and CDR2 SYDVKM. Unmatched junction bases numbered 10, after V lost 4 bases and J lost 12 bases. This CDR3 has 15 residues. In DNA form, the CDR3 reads TGTGCCAGCAGTTCCTCGGGGACAGGGTATCAACCCCTCCACTTT. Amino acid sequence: CASSSSGTGYQPLHF. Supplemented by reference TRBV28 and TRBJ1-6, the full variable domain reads DVKVTQSSRYLVKRTGEKVFLECVQDMDHENMFWYRQDPGLGLRLIYFSYDVKMKEKGDIPEGYSVSREKKERFSLILESASTNQTSMYLCASSSSGTGYQPLHFGNGTRLTVT.

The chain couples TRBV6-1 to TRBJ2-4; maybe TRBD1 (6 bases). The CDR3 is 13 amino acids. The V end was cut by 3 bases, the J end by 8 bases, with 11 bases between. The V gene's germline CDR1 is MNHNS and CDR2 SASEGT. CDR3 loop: CASSDWTADIQYF. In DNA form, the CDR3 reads TGTGCCAGCAGTGATTGGACAGCGGACATTCAGTACTTC.